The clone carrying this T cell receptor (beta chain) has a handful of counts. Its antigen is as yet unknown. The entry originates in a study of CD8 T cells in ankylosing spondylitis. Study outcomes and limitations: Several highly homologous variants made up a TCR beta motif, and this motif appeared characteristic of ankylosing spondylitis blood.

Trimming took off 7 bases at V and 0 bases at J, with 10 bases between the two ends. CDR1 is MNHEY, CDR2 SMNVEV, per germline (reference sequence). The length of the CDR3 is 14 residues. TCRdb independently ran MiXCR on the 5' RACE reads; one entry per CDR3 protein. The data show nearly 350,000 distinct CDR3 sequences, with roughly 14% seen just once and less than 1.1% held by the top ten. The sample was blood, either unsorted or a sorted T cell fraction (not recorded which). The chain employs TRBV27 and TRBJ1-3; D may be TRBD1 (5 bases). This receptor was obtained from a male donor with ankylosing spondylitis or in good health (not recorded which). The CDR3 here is CASIVDSSGNTIYF. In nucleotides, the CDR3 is TGTGCCAGCATTGTTGACAGCTCTGGAAACACCATATATTTT.